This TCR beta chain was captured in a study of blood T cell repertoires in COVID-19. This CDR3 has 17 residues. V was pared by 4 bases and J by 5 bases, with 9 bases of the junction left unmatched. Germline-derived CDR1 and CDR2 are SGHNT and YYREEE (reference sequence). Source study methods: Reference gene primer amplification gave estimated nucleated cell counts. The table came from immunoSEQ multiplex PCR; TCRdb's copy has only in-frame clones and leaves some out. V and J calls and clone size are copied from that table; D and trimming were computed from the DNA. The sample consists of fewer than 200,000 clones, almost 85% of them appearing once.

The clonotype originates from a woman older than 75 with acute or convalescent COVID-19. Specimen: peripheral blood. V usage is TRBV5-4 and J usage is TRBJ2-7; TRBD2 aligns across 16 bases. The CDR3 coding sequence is TGTGCCAGCAGCCCCCCCGGGACTAGCGGGAGGGCCCACGAGCAGTACTTC. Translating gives CASSPPGTSGRAHEQYF.